This T cell receptor beta chain was sequenced for a study of shared clonotypes between healthy human individuals. The CDR3 is 15 amino acids. CDR1 is SGHRS, CDR2 YFSETQ, per germline. Between the trimmed V and J ends, which lost 1 base and 0 bases, there was a span of 10 bases. Generated by immunoSEQ multiplex PCR, the TCRdb table keeps only in-frame clones and is missing some. In the table there are some 1,400,000 clones, around 97% of which are singletons. The chain uses TRBV5-1 and TRBJ2-5; D may be TRBD2 (5 bases). The origin of this receptor is a man under 40 in good health. The sample comprised naive CD4+ T cells sorted from blood. The subset: CD45RA+ positively selected. As DNA, the CDR3 is TGCGCCAGCAGCTTGCTGGCGGGTAACCAAGAGACCCAGTACTTC. Protein product: CASSLLAGNQETQYF.